A single TCR beta chain is shown here with its context. Its antigen is still unknown. This sample stems from a study of cytomegalovirus exposure and HLA in healthy donors. Overall study findings and caveats: Altogether, more than 150 TCR beta chains were recorded as cytomegalovirus-associated. Segments of the TCR beta V type were, in most cases, productive about 87% or about 30% of the time in an earlier analysis. Later analysis associated a missense DCLRE1C variant with TCR beta V- and J-gene trimming. TCR association rates varied by HLA locus in a later analysis, with DRB1 highest and HLA-C lowest.

The CDR3 spans 15 residues. Germline V gives CDR1 MNHEY, CDR2 SVGAGI. Between the trimmed V and J ends, which lost 2 bases and 2 bases, there was a span of 12 bases. The study ran its PCR with 60 Vbeta and 13 Jbeta primers. Clones were read by immunoSEQ multiplex PCR, and TCRdb kept only the in-frame ones, dropping some. The sample includes about 82,000 clones, around 73% of them seen just once. The chain has TRBV6-5 and TRBJ1-2; a possible D gene is TRBD1 (5 bases). The origin of this receptor is a man aged 50 or older in good health and CMV-seronegative. Sequenced material: PBMCs. For the CDR3, the DNA is TGTGCCAGCAGTTACGCCCAGGGCAACAACTATGGCTACACCTTC. It is translated as CASSYAQGNNYGYTF.